This TCR beta chain was retrieved from a study of T cell changes during pregnancy in multiple sclerosis (dated by TCRdb to the late 2010s). Notes on the research overall: Changes in the T cell repertoire over the course of pregnancy were examined in this study in women with multiple sclerosis.

Libraries were prepared through the immunoSEQ multiplex PCR assay. TCRdb re-hosts the immuneACCESS table, in-frame sequences only. Its copies lack some clones; in the studies checked, an unresolved V gene accounts for under half of them, and the cause for the rest is not known. The sample has more than 40,000 clones on record, roughly 94% of them singletons. About 0.5% of the sample rests with the top ten. Comment on this clone: Its antigen has not been determined. No much larger clone is present one base from it, and per-base qualities are unavailable.

Sequenced material: CD4+ T cells from peripheral blood mononuclear cells, taken in the second trimester of pregnancy. This receptor was obtained from a female donor with multiple sclerosis, enrolled in a pregnancy study.

DNA sequence: TGTGCCAGCAGCTTAGCTCTAGGGGCGAACACTGAAGCTTTCTTT. Translated, it gives CASSLALGANTEAFF. The V gene is TRBV7-8 and the J gene is TRBJ1-1; TRBD1 might be the D gene, on 5 matching bases. Reading from cysteine to phenylalanine, the CDR3 counts 15 amino acids. The retained sequence is limited to the CDR3, 45 bases, with the frame set at the first base. V gives up 0 bases and J gives up 1 base, and the segment between their germline ends measures 9 bases. The germline V gene gives CDR1 as SGHVS and CDR2 as FQNEAQ. Reference TRBV7-8 and TRBJ1-1 proteins supply the regions before and after the CDR3; the full variable domain is: GAGVSQSPRYKVAKRGQDVALRCDPISGHVSLFWYQQALGQGPEFLTYFQNEAQLDKSGLPSDRFFAERPEGSVSTLKIQRTQQEDSAVYLCASSLALGANTEAFFGQGTRLTVV.